This T cell receptor (beta chain) was recorded in a study of cytomegalovirus exposure and HLA in healthy donors. Study information: The approximately 670 first-cohort repertoires shared a platform with the 130 or so validation repertoires, as reported in a later analysis. Study-wide findings and caveats: The classifier was said to identify cytomegalovirus status with high specificity and sensitivity. The dataset shows that most TCR sequences were rare, while some public TCRs occurred in many donors. Specific recognition of CMV antigens was confirmed in vitro for a few chains (all CMV-associated).

Repertoires were generated with immunoSEQ multiplex PCR, while TCRdb's copy carries only in-frame clones and drops some. The repertoire holds roughly 68,000 clones, with over 90% as singletons. About this clone: As yet, its antigen is unknown.

Per germline, CDR1 LGHNA and CDR2 YSLEER. The germline V and J ends were trimmed by 0 bases and 8 bases, with 7 bases remaining between them. This CDR3 has 13 amino acids. The source of this sequence is a young woman in good health and CMV-seropositive. The chain combines TRBV4-3 with TRBJ1-4; D is possibly TRBD1 (6 bases). Sequences were obtained from PBMCs. The CDR3 bases are TGCGCCAGCAGCCAAGATAGGGGGGAAAAACTGTTTTTT. This codes for CASSQDRGEKLFF.